These T cell receptor beta chains were read from a single sample in a study of T-cell memory formation after mild COVID-19. TCRdb fed the 5' RACE reads into MiXCR, producing one record per CDR3 protein. Among hundreds of thousands of distinct CDR3 sequences listed, roughly 21% were seen once. The sequenced material came from PBMCs or a T cell subset sorted from them (not recorded which). The receptors were gathered from an adult woman who had mild COVID-19 (a few samples of this study predate the infection). Cell type and time point are not known. Each CDR3 is given with its conserved first and last residue. A D gene is named only where the DNA matches it firmly. A clone size is listed for some rows: how often the clone was seen (once, few, many), or a class if it is expanded.

>TRBJ2-2|-|-|TRBV7-9
TGTGCCAGCAGATACTCAGGGGCTTCGAACACCGGGGAGCTGTTTTTT
CASRYSGASNTGELFF
>TRBJ2-1|-|-|TRBV12-3/TRBV12-4
TGTGCCAGCAGGACTACCCAAACCTACAATGAGCAGTTCTTC
CASRTTQTYNEQFF
>TRBJ1-2|few|-|TRBV6-1
TGTGCCAGCAAGCGGACAATCTATGGCTACACCTTC
CASKRTIYGYTF
>TRBJ2-7|-|-|TRBV10-3
TGTGCCATCAGTGTTTACAGGAGCTCCTACGAGCAGTACTTC
CAISVYRSSYEQYF
>TRBJ2-3|-|-|TRBV9
TGTGCCAGCACTACGGGGGACACAGATACGCAGTATTTT
CASTTGDTDTQYF
>TRBJ1-1|once|-|TRBV19
TGTGCCAGTCGCGGGACACCTAAGAACACTGAAGCTTTCTTT
CASRGTPKNTEAFF
>TRBJ2-3|-|-|TRBV9
TGTGCCAGCAGTCTCGGGGGCCGGGAAGATACGCAGTATTTT
CASSLGGREDTQYF
>TRBJ2-7|few|-|TRBV6-1
TGTGCCAGCAGTGAACGTCACCCGGAGGACAGTTACGTTACCTACGAGCAGTACTTC
CASSERHPEDSYVTYEQYF
>TRBJ2-3|-|-|TRBV20-1
TGCAGTGCTGAGCCACTAGTATCTGATACGCAGTATTTT
CSAEPLVSDTQYF
>TRBJ1-5|-|-|TRBV12-3/TRBV12-4
TGTGCCAGCAGTTTGGGGGTAGACGGTCAGCCCCAGCATTTT
CASSLGVDGQPQHF
>TRBJ2-7|-|-|TRBV7-8
TGTGCCAGCAGCCCATCCCGGGCAGGGGGGGACGAGCAGTACTTC
CASSPSRAGGDEQYF
>TRBJ2-7|many|-|TRBV24-1
TGTGCCACCAGTGAGGGCTACGAGCAGTACTTC
CATSEGYEQYF
>TRBJ2-1|few|-|TRBV14
TGTGCCAGCAGCCAGCGGGACAGCGTAAACTCATCCTTGCTTGTTTACAATGAGCAGTTCTTC
CASSQRDSVNSSLLVYNEQFF
>TRBJ1-5|few|TRBD1|TRBV24-1
TGTGCCACCAGTGATCGACAGGGGAGTCGCAATCAGCCCCAGCATTTT
CATSDRQGSRNQPQHF
>TRBJ1-5|few|-|TRBV6-6
TGTGCCAGCACCAAATATAGCAATCAGCCCCAGCATTTT
CASTKYSNQPQHF
>TRBJ1-5|few|-|TRBV7-2
TGTGCCAGCAGCTTCTTCTGGGATCAGCCCCAGCATTTT
CASSFFWDQPQHF
>TRBJ2-5|-|TRBD2|TRBV5-1
TGCGCCAGCAGGAGTAGCGGGAGTTCGGGGGAGACCCAGTACTTC
CASRSSGSSGETQYF
>TRBJ2-2|once|-|TRBV7-9
TGTGCCAGCAGCCACGAGGACACCGGGGAGCTGTTTTTT
CASSHEDTGELFF
>TRBJ2-1|-|TRBD2|TRBV6-5
TGTGCCAGCACCCTAAGCGCTAGCGGAGTGCAGGGTGAGCAGTTCTTC
CASTLSASGVQGEQFF
>TRBJ2-1|few|TRBD2|TRBV20-1
TGCAGTGCTAGGGGACTAGCGGGGGCCTCCTACAATGAGCAGTTCTTC
CSARGLAGASYNEQFF
>TRBJ2-3|-|-|TRBV11-3
TGTGCCAGCAGCTTAGAAGTCCACGGTACGCAGTATTTT
CASSLEVHGTQYF
>TRBJ2-6|-|-|TRBV7-8
TGTGCCAGCAGCTTAGGTTCGGTCGCTGGGGCCAACGTCCTGACTTTC
CASSLGSVAGANVLTF
>TRBJ2-2|few|TRBD1|TRBV15
TGTGCCACCAGCCACAGGGGGTATAGAACCGGGGAGCTGTTTTTT
CATSHRGYRTGELFF
>TRBJ2-3|-|TRBD2|TRBV7-9
TGTGCCAGCAGCTCATCCAGCGGGAGCAAGGGGGATACGCAGTATTTT
CASSSSSGSKGDTQYF
>TRBJ2-1|-|TRBD2|TRBV7-2
TGTGCCATCGGGGCTAGCGGGGGGTTATACGACAATGAGCAGTTCTTC
CAIGASGGLYDNEQFF
>TRBJ2-7|few|TRBD1|TRBV12-3/TRBV12-4
TGTGCCAGCAGCTTGACAGGGCACTACGAGCAGTACTTC
CASSLTGHYEQYF
>TRBJ1-2|few|-|TRBV7-8
TGTGCCAGCAGCTTAAGGGCCGGGTCCCGGGGCTACACCTTC
CASSLRAGSRGYTF
>TRBJ1-2|-|-|TRBV5-1
TGCGCCAGCAGCCCAGGGCCCCTCTATGGCTACACCTTC
CASSPGPLYGYTF
>TRBJ1-1|-|TRBD1|TRBV4-1
TGCGCCAGCAGCCCCTACACAGGCGGACAGGGGGCCACTGAAGCTTTCTTT
CASSPYTGGQGATEAFF
>TRBJ1-1|few|-|TRBV6-2/TRBV6-3
TGTGCCAGCAGTTACTCGTCGAGGACTGAAGCTTTCTTT
CASSYSSRTEAFF
>TRBJ1-5|few|-|TRBV3-1
TGTGCCAGCAGCCAAGATGGGCTCGGGCATCAGCCCCAGCATTTT
CASSQDGLGHQPQHF
>TRBJ1-2|few|TRBD1|TRBV4-2
TGTGCCAGCAGTTTCACAGGGGGAGATGGCTACACCTTC
CASSFTGGDGYTF
>TRBJ2-3|-|TRBD1|TRBV5-1
TGCGCCAGCAGCGCGGGACAGGCTTTGACAGATACGCAGTATTTT
CASSAGQALTDTQYF
>TRBJ2-1|few|TRBD1|TRBV6-1
TGTGCCAGCAACCGACAGGGTTTGGGGCAGTTCTTC
CASNRQGLGQFF
>TRBJ1-1|many|-|TRBV7-3
TGTGCCAGCAGCTTGCACGAGGACACTGAAGCTTTCTTT
CASSLHEDTEAFF